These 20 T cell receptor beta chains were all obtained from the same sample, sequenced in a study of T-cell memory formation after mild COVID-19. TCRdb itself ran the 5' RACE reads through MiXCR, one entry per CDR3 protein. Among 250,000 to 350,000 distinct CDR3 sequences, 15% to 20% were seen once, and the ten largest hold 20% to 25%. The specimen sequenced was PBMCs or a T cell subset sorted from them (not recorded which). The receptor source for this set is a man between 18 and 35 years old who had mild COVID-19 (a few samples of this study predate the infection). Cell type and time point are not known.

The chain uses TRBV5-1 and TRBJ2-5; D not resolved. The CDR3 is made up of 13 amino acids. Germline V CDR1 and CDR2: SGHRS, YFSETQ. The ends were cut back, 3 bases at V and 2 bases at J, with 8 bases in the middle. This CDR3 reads CASSSGSQETQYF. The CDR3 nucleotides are TGCGCCAGCAGCTCTGGATCTCAAGAGACCCAGTACTTC.

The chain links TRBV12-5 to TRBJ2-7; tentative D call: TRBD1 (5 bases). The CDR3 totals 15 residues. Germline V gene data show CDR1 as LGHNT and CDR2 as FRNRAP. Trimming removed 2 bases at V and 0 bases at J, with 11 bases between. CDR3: CASGLMSGSSYEQYV. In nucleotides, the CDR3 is TGTGCTAGTGGTTTGATGTCAGGGTCCTCCTACGAGCAGTACGTC.

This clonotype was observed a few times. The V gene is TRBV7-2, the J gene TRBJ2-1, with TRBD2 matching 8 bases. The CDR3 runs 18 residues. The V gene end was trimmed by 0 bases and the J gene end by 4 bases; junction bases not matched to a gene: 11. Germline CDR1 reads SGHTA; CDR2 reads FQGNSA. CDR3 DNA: TGTGCCAGCAGCTTAGCTCCCTCCTCCCGGGGGGGATACAATGAGCAGTTCTTC. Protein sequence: CASSLAPSSRGGYNEQFF. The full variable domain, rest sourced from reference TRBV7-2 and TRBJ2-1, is GAGVSQSPSNKVTEKGKDVELRCDPISGHTALYWYRQSLGQGLEFLIYFQGNSAPDKSGLPSDRFSAERTGGSVSTLTIQRTQQEDSAVYLCASSLAPSSRGGYNEQFFGPGTRLTVL.

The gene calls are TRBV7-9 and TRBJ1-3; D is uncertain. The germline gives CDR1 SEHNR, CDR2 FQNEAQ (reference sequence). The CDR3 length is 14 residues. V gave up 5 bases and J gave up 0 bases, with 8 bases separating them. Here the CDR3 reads CASSPQNSGNTIYF. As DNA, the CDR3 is TGTGCCAGCAGCCCCCAGAACTCTGGAAACACCATATATTTT.

CDR3 sequence reads: CAITEGLGQPQHF. The CDR3 DNA reads as TGTGCCATCACGGAGGGCCTTGGGCAGCCCCAGCATTTT. V and J are TRBV10-3 and TRBJ1-5; D gene uncertain. This CDR3 has 13 residues. The V end lost 7 bases, the J end lost 7 bases, and 14 bases lay between the germline ends. CDR1 is ENHRY and CDR2 is SYGVKD in the germline V gene.

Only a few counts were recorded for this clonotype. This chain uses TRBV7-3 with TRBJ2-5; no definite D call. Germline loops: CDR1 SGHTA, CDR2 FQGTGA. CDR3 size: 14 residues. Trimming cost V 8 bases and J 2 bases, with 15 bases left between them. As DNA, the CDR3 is TGTGCCAGCCCCCAAGGGCATTTACAAGAGACCCAGTACTTC. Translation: CASPQGHLQETQYF.

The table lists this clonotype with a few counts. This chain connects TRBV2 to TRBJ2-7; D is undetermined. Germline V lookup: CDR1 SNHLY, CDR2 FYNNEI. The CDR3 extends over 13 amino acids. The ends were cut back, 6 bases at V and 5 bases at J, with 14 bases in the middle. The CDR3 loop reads CASSATRLDEQYF. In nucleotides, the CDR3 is TGTGCCAGCAGCGCGACCCGACTCGACGAGCAGTACTTC.

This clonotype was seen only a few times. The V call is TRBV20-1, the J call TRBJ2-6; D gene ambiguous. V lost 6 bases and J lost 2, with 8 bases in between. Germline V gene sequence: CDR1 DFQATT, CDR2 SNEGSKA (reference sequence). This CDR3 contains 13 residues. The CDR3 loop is CSASTAGANVLTF. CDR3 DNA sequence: TGCAGTGCGAGTACAGCTGGGGCCAACGTCCTGACTTTC.

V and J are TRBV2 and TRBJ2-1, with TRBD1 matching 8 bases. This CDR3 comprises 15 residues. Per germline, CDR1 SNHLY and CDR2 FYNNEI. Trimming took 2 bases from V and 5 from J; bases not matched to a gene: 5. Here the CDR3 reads CASSEQGTGNNEQFF. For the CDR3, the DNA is TGTGCCAGCAGTGAACAAGGGACAGGCAACAATGAGCAGTTCTTC.

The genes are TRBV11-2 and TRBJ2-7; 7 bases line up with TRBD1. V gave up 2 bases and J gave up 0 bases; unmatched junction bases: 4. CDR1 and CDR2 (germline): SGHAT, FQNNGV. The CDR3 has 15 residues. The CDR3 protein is CASSLLGTASYEQYF. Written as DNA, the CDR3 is TGTGCCAGCAGCTTACTGGGGACAGCCTCCTACGAGCAGTACTTC.

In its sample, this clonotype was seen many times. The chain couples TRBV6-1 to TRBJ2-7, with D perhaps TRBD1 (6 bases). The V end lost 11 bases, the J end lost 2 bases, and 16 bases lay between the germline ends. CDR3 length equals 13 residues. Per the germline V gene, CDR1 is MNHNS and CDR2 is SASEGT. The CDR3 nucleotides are TGTGCCGGTACCGGACAGCTCCCCTACGAGCAGTACTTC. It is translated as CAGTGQLPYEQYF.

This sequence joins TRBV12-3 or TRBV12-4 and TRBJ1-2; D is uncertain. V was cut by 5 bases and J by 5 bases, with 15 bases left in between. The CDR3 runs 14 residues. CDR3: CASSQSVGGYGYTF. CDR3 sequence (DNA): TGTGCCAGCAGTCAGTCCGTAGGCGGGTATGGCTACACCTTC.

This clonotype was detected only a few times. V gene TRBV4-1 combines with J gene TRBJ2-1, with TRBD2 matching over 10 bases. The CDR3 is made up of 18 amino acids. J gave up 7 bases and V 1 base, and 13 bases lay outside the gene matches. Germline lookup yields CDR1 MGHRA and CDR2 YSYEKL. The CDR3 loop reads CASSQASGGAKAWNEQFF. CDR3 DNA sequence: TGCGCCAGCAGCCAAGCCAGCGGGGGGGCCAAGGCGTGGAATGAGCAGTTCTTC.

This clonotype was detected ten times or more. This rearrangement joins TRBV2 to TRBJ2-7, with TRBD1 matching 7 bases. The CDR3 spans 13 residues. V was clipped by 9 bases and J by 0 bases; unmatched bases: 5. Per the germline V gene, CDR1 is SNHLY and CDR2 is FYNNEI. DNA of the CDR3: TGTGCCAGTGAGGGGACAGCCTCCTACGAGCAGTACTTC. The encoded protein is CASEGTASYEQYF.

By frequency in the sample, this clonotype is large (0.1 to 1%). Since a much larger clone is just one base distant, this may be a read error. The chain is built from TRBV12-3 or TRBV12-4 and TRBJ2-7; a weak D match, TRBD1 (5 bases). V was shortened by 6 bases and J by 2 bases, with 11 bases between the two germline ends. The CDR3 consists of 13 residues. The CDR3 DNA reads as TGTGCCAGCAGATTTTGGACACCCTACGAGCAGTACTTC. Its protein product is CASRFWTPYEQYF.

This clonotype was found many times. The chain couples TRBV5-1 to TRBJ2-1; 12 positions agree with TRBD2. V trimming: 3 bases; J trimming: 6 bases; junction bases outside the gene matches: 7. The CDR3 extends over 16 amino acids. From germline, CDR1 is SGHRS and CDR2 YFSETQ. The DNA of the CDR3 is TGCGCCAGCAGCTCCCCCGGGACTAGCGGGTTCAATGAGCAGTTCTTC. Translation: CASSSPGTSGFNEQFF. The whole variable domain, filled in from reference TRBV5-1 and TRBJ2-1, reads KAGVTQTPRYLIKTRGQQVTLSCSPISGHRSVSWYQQTPGQGLQFLFEYFSETQRNKGNFPGRFSGRQFSNSRSEMNVSTLELGDSALYLCASSSPGTSGFNEQFFGPGTRLTVL.

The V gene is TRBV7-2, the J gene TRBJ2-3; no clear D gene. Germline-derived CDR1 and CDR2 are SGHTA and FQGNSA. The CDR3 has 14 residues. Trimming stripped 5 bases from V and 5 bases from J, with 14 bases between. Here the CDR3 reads CASSLPPTVDTQYF. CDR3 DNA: TGTGCCAGCAGCCTACCTCCGACGGTAGATACGCAGTATTTT.

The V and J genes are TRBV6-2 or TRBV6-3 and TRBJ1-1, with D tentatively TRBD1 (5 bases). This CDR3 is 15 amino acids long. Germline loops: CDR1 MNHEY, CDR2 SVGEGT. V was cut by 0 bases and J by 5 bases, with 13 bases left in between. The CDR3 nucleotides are TGTGCCAGCAGTTACTCTCCCAGGGCGGGAACTGAAGCTTTCTTT. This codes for CASSYSPRAGTEAFF.

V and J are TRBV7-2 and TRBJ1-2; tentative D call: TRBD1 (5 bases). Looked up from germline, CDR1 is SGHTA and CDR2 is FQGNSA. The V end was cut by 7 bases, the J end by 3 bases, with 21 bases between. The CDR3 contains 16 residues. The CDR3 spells CASTVNLGLSDYGYTF. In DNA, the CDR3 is TGTGCCAGCACAGTAAATTTGGGGCTCTCGGACTATGGCTACACCTTC.

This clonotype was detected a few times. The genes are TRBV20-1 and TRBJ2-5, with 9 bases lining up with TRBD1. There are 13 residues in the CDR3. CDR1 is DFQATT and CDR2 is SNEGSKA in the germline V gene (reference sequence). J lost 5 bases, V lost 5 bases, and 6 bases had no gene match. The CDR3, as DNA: TGCAGTGCTGAAACAGGGGGCGGGGAGACCCAGTACTTC. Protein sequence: CSAETGGGETQYF.